Following are 13 T cell receptor beta chains from one sample sequenced in a study of blood T cell repertoires in COVID-19. Assay: immunoSEQ multiplex PCR; the TCRdb copy retains only in-frame clones and omits some. Of about 350,000 clones in the sample, more than 70% are singletons; the top ten hold around 3.9%. The sequencing sample was made of peripheral blood. The receptors originated from an older woman with COVID-19, enrolled during active disease.

The chain joins TRBV4-2 to TRBJ2-7; no firm D call. CDR3 length: 16 amino acids. V gave up 3 bases and J gave up 0 bases, with 15 bases separating them. The germline CDR1 and CDR2 sequences are LGHNA and YNFKEQ. CDR3 amino acids: CASSHSDHLDSYEQYF. CDR3 bases: TGTGCCAGCAGCCATTCCGACCACCTAGACTCCTACGAGCAGTACTTC.

This chain connects TRBV5-8 to TRBJ1-1, with D possibly TRBD1 on 6 matching bases. In germline, CDR1 is SGHTS, CDR2 YDEGEE. Trimming took off 0 bases at V and 10 bases at J, with 10 bases between the two ends. The CDR3 consists of 12 residues. The CDR3 DNA reads as TGTGCCAGCAGCTTGGAGGCAGGGGCAGCTTTCTTT. Translated: CASSLEAGAAFF.

The rearrangement uses TRBV6-5 and TRBJ2-2; D not certain. With 2 bases removed from V and 4 bases from J, the gap between germline ends came to 8 bases. The CDR3 loop spans 14 amino acids. Germline CDR1 and CDR2: MNHEY and SVGAGI. The CDR3, as DNA: TGTGCCAGCAGTTACGACACCGCCACCGGGGAGCTGTTTTTT. The encoded protein is CASSYDTATGELFF.

This chain links TRBV5-1 with TRBJ2-4, with TRBD2 identical over 12 bases. Germline V gene data show CDR1 as SGHRS and CDR2 as YFSETQ. CDR3 length equals 16 residues. Losses at the gene ends were 0 bases for V and 11 bases for J; bases not matched to a gene: 9. CDR3 sequence (DNA): TGCGCCAGCAGCTTGGGGACTAGCGGGGCGGTGGTTGTTCAGTACTTC. Translating it yields CASSLGTSGAVVVQYF.

V usage is TRBV5-1 and J usage is TRBJ1-2, with 8 positions matching TRBD1. The junction had 25 bases not matched to a gene; V was cut back by 6 bases and J by 0 bases. This CDR3 is 21 amino acids long. CDR1 is SGHRS and CDR2 is YFSETQ in the germline V gene. CDR3 sequence: CASTPRFNPQPGQGPNYGYTF. DNA for the CDR3: TGCGCCAGCACCCCAAGATTCAACCCACAACCTGGACAGGGTCCTAACTATGGCTACACCTTC.

The CDR3 loop is CASSQDPQGADGYTF. The CDR3 bases are TGCGCCAGCAGCCAAGACCCACAGGGGGCTGACGGCTACACCTTC. V gene TRBV4-1 combines with J gene TRBJ1-2; 9 positions agree with TRBD1. CDR1 is MGHRA and CDR2 is YSYEKL in the germline V gene. CDR3 length equals 15 residues. V shed 0 bases and J 8 bases; nucleotides not matched to a gene: 7.

The chain has TRBV9 and TRBJ1-1; D gene uncertain. Germline values: CDR1 SGDLS, CDR2 YYNGEE. Trimming cost V 3 bases and J 1 base, with 10 bases left between them. The CDR3 length is 14 residues. The DNA for the CDR3 is TGTGCCAGCAGCGCTCTTCACTCGAACACTGAAGCTTTCTTT. Protein sequence: CASSALHSNTEAFF.

The rearrangement joins TRBV6-5 to TRBJ2-1; D gene uncertain. Germline V gene data show CDR1 as MNHEY and CDR2 as SVGAGI. V was clipped by 10 bases and J by 4 bases, with 11 bases between them. This CDR3 spans 12 amino acids. CDR3 nucleotides: TGTGCCACCCGAAGCGCTTACAATGAGCAGTTCTTC. Translated, it gives CATRSAYNEQFF.

V gene TRBV6-5 combines with J gene TRBJ2-4; a possible D gene is TRBD1 (6 bases). Looked up from germline, CDR1 is MNHEY and CDR2 is SVGAGI. V lost 4 bases and J 1 base, leaving 14 bases between the germline ends. The CDR3 consists of 16 residues. CDR3 sequence (DNA): TGTGCCAGCAGTTTTACCAGGGACACGGCCAAAAACATTCAGTACTTC. This encodes CASSFTRDTAKNIQYF.

V is TRBV15 and J is TRBJ1-4, with 9 nucleotides matching TRBD1. Germline CDR1 is LNHNV and CDR2 is YYDKDF (reference sequence). The CDR3 runs to 15 residues. Trimming removed 5 bases from V and 6 bases from J; junction bases left unmatched: 7. The CDR3: CATSAPGTGYEKLFF. The CDR3 region has the DNA TGTGCCACCAGCGCTCCCGGGACAGGGTATGAAAAACTGTTTTTT.

This chain uses TRBV7-9 with TRBJ1-5, with D possibly matching TRBD1 (5 bases). V was cut by 5 bases and J by 0 bases, with 11 bases left in between. This CDR3 comprises 15 residues. CDR1 SEHNR and CDR2 FQNEAQ come from the germline V gene (reference sequence). As DNA, the CDR3 is TGTGCCAGCAGCCGCGGGACTGATAGCAATCAGCCCCAGCATTTT. Translation gives CASSRGTDSNQPQHF.

V and J are TRBV6-1 and TRBJ1-6, with unresolved D. The ends were cut back, 0 bases at V and 1 base at J, with 10 bases in the middle. Germline CDR1 MNHNS, CDR2 SASEGT. This CDR3 has 17 amino acids. The CDR3 reads CASSEAKAGSYNSPLHF. In DNA form, the CDR3 reads TGTGCCAGCAGTGAAGCGAAGGCGGGGTCCTATAATTCACCCCTCCACTTT.

The rearrangement uses TRBV10-3 and TRBJ1-4; the match to TRBD1 covers 10 bases. From germline, CDR1 is ENHRY and CDR2 SYGVKD. V shed 4 bases and J 5 bases; nucleotides not matched to a gene: 22. This CDR3 is 21 amino acids long. This CDR3 is CAISAALRAGQGTFANEKLFF. The CDR3 DNA reads TGTGCCATCAGTGCTGCTTTAAGGGCGGGACAGGGGACTTTTGCGAATGAAAAACTGTTTTTT.